Below are 30 T cell receptor beta chains sequenced from a single sample in a study of shared clonotypes between healthy human individuals. The data were produced by immunoSEQ multiplex PCR, yet TCRdb's version contains in-frame clones alone and is incomplete. In the table there are some 500,000 clones, 60% to 80% of which are singletons. Sequencing was carried out using PBMCs. Receptors originate from a woman aged 40 to 55 in good health. Some clones in this sample may be carry-over from other donors' samples.

V usage is TRBV29-1 and J usage is TRBJ2-5; perhaps TRBD1 as D (6 bases). TRBJ2-7 explains the end of the DNA better; the J call may be wrong. This CDR3 has 11 amino acids. Germline V CDR1 and CDR2: SQVTM, ANQGSEA. DNA of the CDR3: TGCAGCGTTGGGGACATTTACGAGCAGTACTTC. Its protein product is CSVGDIYEQYF.

This chain uses TRBV30 with TRBJ1-4; D gene unclear. The CDR3 contains 12 residues. V lost 5 bases, J lost 8 bases, and 12 bases lay in between. Germline loops: CDR1 GTSNPN, CDR2 SVGIG (reference sequence). In nucleotides, the CDR3 is TGTGCCTGGGGGCAGAGTTTCGAAAAACTGTTTTTT. Its translation is CAWGQSFEKLFF.

This clone came up a few times. The V call is TRBV19, the J call TRBJ1-1; 9 positions match TRBD1. V shed 7 bases, J shed 3 bases, and the junction held 6 bases outside the gene matches. Germline CDR1 and CDR2: LNHDA and SQIVND (reference sequence). The CDR3 has 14 amino acids. The CDR3, as DNA: TGTGCCAGTATGAAGACAGGGGGGTACACTGAAGCTTTCTTT. This sequence encodes CASMKTGGYTEAFF.

On this clone itself: One base separates it from a far larger clone, so it is likely a read error. Additional DNA sequences in this sample encode the identical CDR3. The rearrangement uses TRBV18 and TRBJ2-7; possibly TRBD1 for D (5 bases). The CDR3 has 13 residues. CDR1 KGHSH and CDR2 LQKENI come from the germline V gene. CDR3 DNA: TGTGCCAGCTCACCATTGGGGCCTTACGAGCAATACTTC. Protein sequence: CASSPLGPYEQYF.

This clone appeared a single time. Only one base separates this from a far larger clonotype, so it likely reflects a read error. This same CDR3 is encoded by further DNA sequences in the sample. The V call is TRBV1, the J call TRBJ1-5; the D call in the table, TRBD1, was not verified against the DNA. TRBV1 is labeled a pseudogene. The CDR3 length is 16 residues. The CDR3 DNA is TGCACCAGCAGCCAAGAGGAGACAGGGAACTATCAGCCCCAGCATTTC. Protein sequence: CTSSQEETGNYQPQHF.

This clone was recorded a few times. This chain joins TRBV5-4 and TRBJ2-5; D remains unclear. Between the trimmed V and J ends, which lost 4 bases and 4 bases, there was a span of 17 bases. This CDR3 is 15 amino acids long. The germline V gene has CDR1 SGHNT and CDR2 YYREEE (reference sequence). This CDR3 reads CASSKTSSFGETQYF. The DNA of the CDR3 is TGTGCCAGCAGCAAAACCTCAAGTTTCGGAGAGACCCAGTACTTC.

Only a few counts were recorded for this clone. Other DNA sequences within the sample encode an identical CDR3. The CDR3 here is CASSLVGSETQYF. The CDR3 DNA sequence: TGTGCCAGCAGCTTAGTAGGGTCCGAGACCCAGTACTTC. The chain joins TRBV7-2 to TRBJ2-5; unclear D gene. The ends were cut back, 1 base at V and 5 bases at J, with 8 bases in the middle. This CDR3 region has 13 residues. In germline, CDR1 is SGHTA, CDR2 FQGNSA.

For this clone: A far larger clone differs by one base, so this is likely a read error. The sample contains more than one DNA sequence encoding this CDR3. This rearrangement joins TRBV29-1 to TRBJ2-5, with D unclear. Germline V gene lookup returns CDR1 SQVTM and CDR2 ANQGSEA. This CDR3 has 13 amino acids. With 6 bases removed from V and 5 bases from J, the gap between germline ends came to 16 bases. CDR3 residues: CSVESHLGETQYF. Here the CDR3 DNA reads TGCAGCGTCGAATCCCATTTAGGGGAGACCCAGTACTTC.

V gene TRBV5-4 combines with J gene TRBJ1-5, with D possibly matching TRBD1 (5 bases). V lost 1 base to trimming and J lost 5 bases, with 7 bases between them. From germline, CDR1 is SGHNT and CDR2 YYREEE (reference sequence). This CDR3 contains 13 residues. The CDR3 DNA is TGTGCCAGCAGCTTGCAGGGACATCAGCCCCAGCATTTT. Translated, it gives CASSLQGHQPQHF.

The chain joins TRBV7-2 to TRBJ1-2; no firm D call. This CDR3 comprises 13 residues. In germline, CDR1 is SGHTA, CDR2 FQGNSA. Deletions cut 4 bases from V and 8 bases from J, with 14 bases between. The CDR3 loop reads CASSSPGNGGYTF. CDR3 in DNA: TGTGCCAGCAGCTCCCCGGGGAACGGAGGCTACACCTTC.

In DNA, the CDR3 is TGTGCCAGCAGCCCCCCGGGACAGACGATGAACACTGAAGCTTTCTTT. This codes for CASSPPGQTMNTEAFF. The rearrangement uses TRBV6-6 and TRBJ1-1, with 7 bases matching TRBD1. V dropped 6 bases and J dropped 0; count of bases not matched to a gene: 10. The CDR3 has 16 amino acids. Per germline, CDR1 MNHNY and CDR2 SVGAGI (reference sequence).

The chain combines TRBV5-1 with TRBJ1-2, with unresolved D. This CDR3 is 14 amino acids long. The germline gives CDR1 SGHRS, CDR2 YFSETQ. Trimming removed 2 bases from V and 0 bases from J, with 8 bases in between. The CDR3, as DNA: TGCGCCAGCAGCTTCGGGGATGCTAACTATGGCTACACCTTC. This codes for CASSFGDANYGYTF. Supplemented by reference TRBV5-1 and TRBJ1-2, the full variable domain reads KAGVTQTPRYLIKTRGQQVTLSCSPISGHRSVSWYQQTPGQGLQFLFEYFSETQRNKGNFPGRFSGRQFSNSRSEMNVSTLELGDSALYLCASSFGDANYGYTFGSGTRLTVV.

The chain carries TRBV18 and TRBJ2-5; no definite D call. This CDR3 has 14 residues. V lost 2 bases and J lost 5, with 12 bases in between. Germline V gene sequence: CDR1 KGHSH, CDR2 LQKENI. As DNA, the CDR3 is TGTGCCAGCTCACCATCGCCCCGCTCCGAGACCCAGTACTTC. Translated, it gives CASSPSPRSETQYF. The whole variable domain, filled in from reference TRBV18 and TRBJ2-5, reads NAGVMQNPRHLVRRRGQEARLRCSPMKGHSHVYWYRQLPEEGLKFMVYLQKENIIDESGMPKERFSAEFPKEGPSILRIQQVVRGDSAAYFCASSPSPRSETQYFGPGTRLLVL.

This clone came up a few times. The chain has TRBV5-1 and TRBJ1-3; TRBD1 is a possible D gene (6 bases). The V and J ends lost 3 bases and 0 bases respectively, with 13 bases between them. CDR3 length equals 16 residues. The germline gives CDR1 SGHRS, CDR2 YFSETQ. Here the CDR3 reads CASSWGGASSGNTIYF. CDR3 in DNA: TGCGCCAGCAGCTGGGGGGGCGCTAGCTCTGGAAACACCATATATTTT.

The J gene is TRBJ2-1, the V gene TRBV7-2; 13 bases line up with TRBD2. CDR1 is SGHTA and CDR2 is FQGNSA in the germline V gene. Losses at the gene ends were 5 bases for V and 16 bases for J; bases not matched to a gene: 11. The CDR3 has 14 residues. CDR3 sequence reads: CASSPGLAGSFQFF. CDR3 nucleotides: TGTGCCAGCAGCCCGGGACTAGCGGGGAGTTTTCAATTCTTC.

The V call is TRBV18, the J call TRBJ2-7; possible D gene TRBD1, 5 bases. The V and J ends lost 1 base and 6 bases respectively, with 10 bases between them. In germline, CDR1 is KGHSH, CDR2 LQKENI. The CDR3 totals 13 residues. The CDR3 region is CASSPQQDGEQYF. CDR3 DNA sequence: TGTGCCAGCTCACCACAACAGGACGGCGAGCAGTACTTC. The full variable domain, completed using reference TRBV18 and TRBJ2-7, is NAGVMQNPRHLVRRRGQEARLRCSPMKGHSHVYWYRQLPEEGLKFMVYLQKENIIDESGMPKERFSAEFPKEGPSILRIQQVVRGDSAAYFCASSPQQDGEQYFGPGTRLTVT.

This clone was counted between two and nine times. V gene TRBV27 combines with J gene TRBJ2-2, with unresolved D. V shed 4 bases and J shed 2 bases, with 5 bases lying between them. The CDR3 totals 13 residues. Germline CDR1 is MNHEY and CDR2 is SMNVEV (reference sequence). The DNA of the CDR3 is TGTGCCAGCAGTTCCTCTAACACCGGGGAGCTGTTTTTT. Translating gives CASSSSNTGELFF.

This chain connects TRBV7-2 to TRBJ2-3; the match to TRBD2 covers 12 bases. From germline, CDR1 is SGHTA and CDR2 FQGNSA. V lost 6 bases to trimming and J lost 1 base; unmatched junction nucleotides: 8. The CDR3 covers 17 residues. Here the CDR3 reads CASREPGLAGGTDTQYF. For the CDR3, the DNA is TGTGCCAGCAGGGAACCGGGACTAGCGGGTGGCACAGATACGCAGTATTTT.

J is TRBJ1-5 and V is TRBV6-6; D not resolved. The V gene's germline CDR1 is MNHNY and CDR2 SVGAGI (reference sequence). V was pared by 2 bases and J by 6 bases, with 11 bases between. There are 14 residues in the CDR3. CDR3 bases: TGTGCCAGCAGTTACGAGAGCTTTAGTCAGCCCCAGCATTTT. As protein: CASSYESFSQPQHF.

The table lists this clone with a count of one. The gene calls are TRBV4-1 and TRBJ1-1; D uncertain. The CDR3 loop spans 13 amino acids. The germline CDR1 and CDR2 sequences are MGHRA and YSYEKL. Trimming removed 1 base from V and 5 bases from J, with 8 bases in between. The CDR3 nucleotides read TGCGCCAGCAGCCAAGCTGGGTTGACTGAAGCTTTCTTT. This encodes CASSQAGLTEAFF.

In nucleotides, the CDR3 is TGCGCCAGCAGCCCGGACAGTGAAAAACTGTTTTTT. It codes for CASSPDSEKLFF. The chain is built from TRBV5-1 and TRBJ1-4; TRBD1 might be the D (6 bases). Germline V gene data show CDR1 as SGHRS and CDR2 as YFSETQ. This CDR3 spans 12 amino acids. The V end lost 4 bases, the J end lost 7 bases, and 8 bases lay between the germline ends.

This chain links TRBV18 with TRBJ2-2, with TRBD1 matching 8 bases. Losses at the gene ends were 3 bases for V and 6 bases for J; bases not matched to a gene: 6. Germline-derived CDR1 and CDR2 are KGHSH and LQKENI. The CDR3 contains 15 residues. This CDR3 is CASSPPDRVPGELFF. The CDR3 DNA follows: TGTGCCAGCTCACCCCCGGACAGGGTTCCCGGGGAGCTGTTTTTT.

In this sample, this clone turned up a few times. The chain employs TRBV27 and TRBJ2-1; D not resolved. Trimming shortened V by 5 bases and J by 4 bases, and 9 bases separated the two germline ends. The CDR3 is 13 residues long. CDR1 is MNHEY and CDR2 is SMNVEV in the germline V gene (reference sequence). The CDR3 bases are TGTGCCAGCAGTCCCCGGGCTTACAATGAGCAGTTCTTC. Amino acid sequence: CASSPRAYNEQFF.

The chain links TRBV7-8 to TRBJ2-3; 12 bases are a match to TRBD2. The V and J ends lost 3 bases and 3 bases, in that order; junction bases with no gene match: 1. The CDR3 loop spans 15 amino acids. Germline V gives CDR1 SGHVS, CDR2 FQNEAQ. CDR3 residues: CASSFGTSGTDTQYF. In DNA, the CDR3 is TGTGCCAGCAGCTTTGGGACTAGCGGGACAGATACGCAGTATTTT.

The rearrangement links TRBV2 to TRBJ1-2, with D possibly TRBD1 on 5 matching bases. The CDR3 runs to 13 residues. Trimming removed 6 bases from V and 0 bases from J, with 8 bases in between. The germline gives CDR1 SNHLY, CDR2 FYNNEI. In DNA, the CDR3 is TGTGCCAGCAGCCCACAGGCTAACTATGGCTACACCTTC. Translation gives CASSPQANYGYTF.

The V call is TRBV2, the J call TRBJ1-4; D gene uncertain. This CDR3 is built from 16 residues. Trimming removed 2 bases from V and 4 bases from J, with 14 bases in between. Per germline, CDR1 SNHLY and CDR2 FYNNEI. CDR3 nucleotides: TGTGCCAGCAGTGAAAGTGACGAGTGGGTTAATGAAAAACTGTTTTTT. Encoded protein: CASSESDEWVNEKLFF.

The chain has TRBV25-1 and TRBJ2-1; 9 bases are shared with TRBD1. This CDR3 comprises 17 residues. V lost 3 bases and J lost 5; bases outside the gene matches: 11. Per germline, CDR1 MGHDK and CDR2 SYGVNS. The CDR3 is CASSDPNGQGTHNEQFF. DNA of the CDR3: TGTGCCAGCAGTGACCCCAATGGACAGGGGACACACAATGAGCAGTTCTTC. The whole variable domain, remainder taken from reference TRBV25-1 and TRBJ2-1, is EADIYQTPRYLVIGTGKKITLECSQTMGHDKMYWYQQDPGMELHLIHYSYGVNSTEKGDLSSESTVSRIRTEHFPLTLESARPSHTSQYLCASSDPNGQGTHNEQFFGPGTRLTVL.

This chain links TRBV7-3 with TRBJ2-5; D not certain. V was cut by 5 bases and J by 1 base, with 11 bases left in between. This CDR3 is 14 amino acids long. The V gene's germline CDR1 is SGHTA and CDR2 FQGTGA. This CDR3 reads CASSRPGPQETQYF. DNA of the CDR3: TGTGCCAGCAGCCGACCGGGTCCCCAAGAGACCCAGTACTTC.

This clone was seen only a few times. The J gene is TRBJ1-1, the V gene TRBV30; TRBD1 might be the D (5 bases). From germline, CDR1 is GTSNPN and CDR2 SVGIG (reference sequence). V lost 2 bases to trimming and J lost 6 bases, with 16 bases between them. The CDR3 is made up of 14 amino acids. In DNA form, the CDR3 reads TGTGCCTGGAGTATGGGGCTCTCGAGCGCTGAAGCTTTCTTT. Translated, it gives CAWSMGLSSAEAFF.

The chain joins TRBV29-1 to TRBJ2-7, with 9 bases that match TRBD1. Trimming cost V 5 bases and J 7 bases; bases outside gene matches: 3. This CDR3 comprises 11 residues. CDR1 and CDR2 (germline): SQVTM, ANQGSEA. CDR3: CSVRTGEEQYF. CDR3 nucleotide sequence: TGCAGCGTTCGGACAGGGGAAGAGCAGTACTTC.